This T cell receptor beta chain is drawn from a study of chemoradiotherapy in HPV16-positive cancers. Study at large: Candidate HPV-specific clones and shared TCR motifs came from a couple of HPV16-positive patients.

Study-level findings and limits: Candidate HPV-specific clones and E7-related TCR motifs grew in tumor during treatment. In HPV16-positive patients, HPV-responsive T-cell expansion tracked better recurrence-free survival.

This clone was counted a few times. Its antigen is not identified. This table comes from immunoSEQ multiplex PCR, and its TCRdb copy is limited to in-frame clones, with some not included. The sample contains thousands of clones, less than 80% of which appear only once. CDR1 and CDR2 from the germline V gene are SGHNT and YYREEE (reference sequence). The CDR3 contains 14 residues. V was pared by 3 bases and J by 7 bases, with 8 bases of the junction left unmatched. Collection took place from a patient who underwent chemoradiotherapy. This sequence originates from a human donor with HPV-associated anogenital cancer. The chain uses TRBV5-4 and TRBJ2-7; TRBD1 matches at 9 bases. The CDR3 bases are TGTGCCAGCAGCTACTCCAACAGGGGGCAGGAGCAGTACTTC. Amino acid sequence: CASSYSNRGQEQYF.